This note documents a single T cell receptor (beta chain) sequence. Its antigen remains unknown. TCRdb re-analysed the 5' RACE reads in MiXCR, keeping a single row per CDR3 protein. The sample yields 520,000 or so distinct CDR3 sequences, under 25% seen once. The source of the sample is a study of identical twins. The study's findings and limits: Out-of-frame alpha sequences common to twins were enriched for low generation probability. There was more out-of-frame TCR alpha sharing in monozygotic twins than models estimated.

The CDR3 extends over 13 amino acids. Trimming stripped 5 bases from V and 4 bases from J, with 12 bases between. The germline gives CDR1 DFQATT, CDR2 SNEGSKA (reference sequence). Every one of the donors was a healthy Caucasian. The sample was also linked to a second study, of T cells expressing NK-cell markers.

The receptor comes from a woman aged 18-29 years in good health. This chain uses TRBV20-1 with TRBJ2-1; D is unclear. Sequenced material: CD4+ T cells sorted from blood. The CDR3 loop reads CSAGPGQYNEQFF. The CDR3, as DNA: TGCAGTGCTGGCCCGGGCCAATACAATGAGCAGTTCTTC.